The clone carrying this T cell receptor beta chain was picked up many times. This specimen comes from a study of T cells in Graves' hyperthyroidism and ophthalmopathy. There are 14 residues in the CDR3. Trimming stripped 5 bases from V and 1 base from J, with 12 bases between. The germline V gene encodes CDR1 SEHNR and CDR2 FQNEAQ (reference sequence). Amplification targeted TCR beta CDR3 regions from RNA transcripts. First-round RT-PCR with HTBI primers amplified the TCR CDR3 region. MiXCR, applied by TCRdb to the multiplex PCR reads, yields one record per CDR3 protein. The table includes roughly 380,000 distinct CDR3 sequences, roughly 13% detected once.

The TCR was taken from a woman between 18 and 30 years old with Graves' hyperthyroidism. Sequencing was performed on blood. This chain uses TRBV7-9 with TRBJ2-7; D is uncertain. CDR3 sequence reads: CASSPPSPSYEQYF. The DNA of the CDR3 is TGTGCCAGCAGCCCCCCGAGCCCGTCCTACGAGCAGTACTTC.